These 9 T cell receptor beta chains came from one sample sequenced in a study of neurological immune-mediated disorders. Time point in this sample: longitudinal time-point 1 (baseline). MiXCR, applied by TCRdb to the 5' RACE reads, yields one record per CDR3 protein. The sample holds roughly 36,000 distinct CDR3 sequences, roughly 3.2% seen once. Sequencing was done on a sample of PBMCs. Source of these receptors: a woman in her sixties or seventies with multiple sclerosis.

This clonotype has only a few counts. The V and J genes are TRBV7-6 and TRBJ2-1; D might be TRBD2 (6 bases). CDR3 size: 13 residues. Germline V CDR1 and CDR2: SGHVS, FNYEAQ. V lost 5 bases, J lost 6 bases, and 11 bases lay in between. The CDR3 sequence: CASSTRTTNEQFF. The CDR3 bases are TGTGCCAGCAGCACTCGGACTACCAATGAGCAGTTCTTC. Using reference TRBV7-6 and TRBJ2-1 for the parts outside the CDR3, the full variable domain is GAGVSQSPRYKVTKRGQDVALRCDPISGHVSLYWYRQALGQGPEFLTYFNYEAQQDKSGLPNDRFSAERPEGSISTLTIQRTEQRDSAMYRCASSTRTTNEQFFGPGTRLTVL.

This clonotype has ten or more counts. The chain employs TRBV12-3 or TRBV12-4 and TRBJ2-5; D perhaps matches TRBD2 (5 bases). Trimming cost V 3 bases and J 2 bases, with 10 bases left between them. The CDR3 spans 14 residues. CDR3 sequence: CASSFIGIQETQYF. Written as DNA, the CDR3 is TGTGCCAGCAGTTTTATCGGGATACAAGAGACCCAGTACTTC.

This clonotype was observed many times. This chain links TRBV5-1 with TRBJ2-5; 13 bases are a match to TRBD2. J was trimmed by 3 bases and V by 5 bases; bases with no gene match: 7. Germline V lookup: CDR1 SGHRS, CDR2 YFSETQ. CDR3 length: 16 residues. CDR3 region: CASSPTSGGAEETQYF. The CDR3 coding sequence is TGCGCCAGCAGTCCCACTAGCGGGGGGGCCGAAGAGACCCAGTACTTC. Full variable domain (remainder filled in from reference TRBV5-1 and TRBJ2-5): KAGVTQTPRYLIKTRGQQVTLSCSPISGHRSVSWYQQTPGQGLQFLFEYFSETQRNKGNFPGRFSGRQFSNSRSEMNVSTLELGDSALYLCASSPTSGGAEETQYFGPGTRLLVL.

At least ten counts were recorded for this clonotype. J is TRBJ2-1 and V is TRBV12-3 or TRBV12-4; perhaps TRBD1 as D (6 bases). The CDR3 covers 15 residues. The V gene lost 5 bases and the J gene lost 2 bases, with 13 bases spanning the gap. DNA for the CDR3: TGTGCCAGCAGTACCGGGACACGGACCTACAATGAGCAGTTCTTC. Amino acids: CASSTGTRTYNEQFF.

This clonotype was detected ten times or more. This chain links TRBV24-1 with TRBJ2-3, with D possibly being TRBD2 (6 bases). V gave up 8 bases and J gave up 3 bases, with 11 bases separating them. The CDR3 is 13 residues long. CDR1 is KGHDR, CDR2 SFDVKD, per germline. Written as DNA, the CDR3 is TGTGCCACCAATGAGCGGGCTACAGATACGCAGTATTTT. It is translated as CATNERATDTQYF.

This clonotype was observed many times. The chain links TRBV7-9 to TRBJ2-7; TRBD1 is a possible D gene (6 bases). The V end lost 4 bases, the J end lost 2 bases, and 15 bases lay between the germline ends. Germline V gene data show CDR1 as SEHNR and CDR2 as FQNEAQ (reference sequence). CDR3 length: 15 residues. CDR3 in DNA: TGTGCCAGCAGCTCAACAGGGAGTTTAACCTACGAGCAGTACTTC. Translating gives CASSSTGSLTYEQYF. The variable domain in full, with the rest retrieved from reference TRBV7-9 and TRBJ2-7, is DTGVSQNPRHKITKRGQNVTFRCDPISEHNRLYWYRQTLGQGPEFLTYFQNEAQLEKSRLLSDRFSAERPKGSFSTLEIQRTEQGDSAMYLCASSSTGSLTYEQYFGPGTRLTVT.

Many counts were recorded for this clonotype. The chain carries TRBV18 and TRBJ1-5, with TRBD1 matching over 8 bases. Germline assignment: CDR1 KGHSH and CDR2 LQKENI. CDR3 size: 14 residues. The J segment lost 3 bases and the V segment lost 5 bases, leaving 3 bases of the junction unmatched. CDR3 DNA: TGTGCCAGCTCAGAGGACAGGGCCAATCAGCCCCAGCATTTT. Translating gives CASSEDRANQPQHF.

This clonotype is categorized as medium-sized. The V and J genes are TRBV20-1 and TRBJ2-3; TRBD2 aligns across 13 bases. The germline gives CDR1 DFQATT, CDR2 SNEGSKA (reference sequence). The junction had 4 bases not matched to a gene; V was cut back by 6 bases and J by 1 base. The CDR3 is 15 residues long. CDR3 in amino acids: CSADGTSGGTDTQYF. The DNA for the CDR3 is TGCAGTGCAGACGGGACTAGCGGGGGCACAGATACGCAGTATTTT.

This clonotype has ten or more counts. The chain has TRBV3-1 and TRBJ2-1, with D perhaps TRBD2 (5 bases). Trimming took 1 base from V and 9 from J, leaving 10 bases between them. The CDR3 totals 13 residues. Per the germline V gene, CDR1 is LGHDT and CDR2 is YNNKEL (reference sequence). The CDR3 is CASSQARGFEQFF. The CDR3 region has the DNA TGTGCCAGCAGCCAAGCTCGAGGGTTTGAGCAGTTCTTC.